The source of this TCR beta chain is a study of blood T cell repertoires in COVID-19. Study at large: PBMCs, B-cell-depleted T cells, or T cells provided the cDNA or gDNA that made up the material.

Produced via immunoSEQ multiplex PCR; TCRdb's table is partial and in-frame only. The sample lists approximately 500,000 clones, 85% to 90% occurring once. Germline lookup yields CDR1 MNHEY and CDR2 SVGAGI. V lost 7 bases and J lost 1, with 11 bases in between. The CDR3 length is 13 residues. This chain links TRBV6-5 with TRBJ2-7; a weak D match, TRBD1 (5 bases). The clonotype comes from a man between 18 and 35 years old with COVID-19, enrolled during active disease. The sequencing sample was made of peripheral blood. The CDR3 protein is CASKQASSYEQYF. Written as DNA, the CDR3 is TGTGCCAGCAAACAGGCTTCTTCCTACGAGCAGTACTTC.